This TCR beta chain came from a study of T cells in Graves' hyperthyroidism and ophthalmopathy (dated by TCRdb to between 2018 and 2021). Background on the whole study: Peripheral blood samples were taken at initial diagnosis, before any treatment was given. The approximately 98 discovery patients were randomly divided into training and test sets at a 7:3 ratio. The study also compared thyroid tissue and blood T-cell repertoires from five or six Graves' hyperthyroidism patients. The paper describes TCR Vbeta CDR3 sequencing of some 130 peripheral blood samples, made up of 43 ophthalmopathy patients, some 76 hyperthyroidism patients and 17 progressor patients. To identify TCR V-J signatures that set the groups apart, the researchers used a discovery cohort of 100 or so patients, made up of under 45 with Graves' ophthalmopathy and 55 to 65 with stable Graves' hyperthyroidism. Once sampling was done, hyperthyroidism patients were given methimazole at a starting dose of 30 mg daily, whereas ophthalmopathy patients were given high-dose intravenous methylprednisolone. Prospective prediction of ophthalmopathy was tested in an independent validation cohort consisting of 18 hyperthyroidism patients and approximately 16 patients who later progressed to ophthalmopathy.

The TCR beta CDR3 regions were amplified from RNA transcripts. The first round of RT-PCR for the TCR CDR3 was performed with the HTBI primer set and the Qiagen OneStep RT-PCR kit. Libraries were constructed in a second round of multiplex PCR, after which size selection and purification were performed. The libraries were sequenced on an Illumina HiSeq2000 using paired-end 100 bp reads. As for the authors' bioinformatics: Raw data were processed with SOAPnuke, discarding reads with adapters, uncalled bases, mean Phred below 15, or no exact constant-primer or identifier match. High-quality paired reads were merged using COPE v1.2.5, and each unique nucleotide sequence was defined as a clonotype. MiTCR v1.1 was used to align the clonotypes against IMGT TRBV, TRBD and TRBJ reference segments. The analysis was restricted to V-J combinations with a frequency above 0.0001, which together covered around 99% of the repertoires. A TCS score was defined as the ratio between F50 (clonal expansion) and ExV (chaos), using BLOSUM62-based TCRdist between CDR3 peptides within each V-J. Welch's t-statistics and random forest reduced several hundred V-J features to fewer than 15, which were used in a naive Bayes classifier (R e1071). Through fastp at Q25 and MiXCR, TCRdb rebuilt clones from the public reads, retaining in-frame beta chains. Here each entry gathers all rows of one CDR3 protein and keeps the most common genes and DNA. TCRdb's processing, not the study's, gives the V and J calls here. In this sample the table shows more than 500,000 distinct CDR3 sequences, 16% of which occur a single time. The top ten hold around 4% of the sample.

The study at large found these results: In validation, the model predicted progression to ophthalmopathy with roughly 66% sensitivity and about 73% specificity, a median of 6.5 months before onset. In cross-validation, a model built on a 13 V-J signature told ophthalmopathy apart from stable hyperthyroidism with 85% to 90% sensitivity and 81% to 82% specificity, and in testing the same model reached 80%/75%. Most expanded thyroid clonotypes (frequency above 0.001) were also detected in blood, suggesting blood repertoires may reflect thyroid immune responses. Sample size was not statistically predetermined, and investigators were not blinded to group allocation.

This clonotype was detected many times. Its specific antigen is unknown. Within one base of it there is no much larger clone, and no base qualities were kept. The CDR3 covers 13 residues, taking in both the cysteine and the phenylalanine. The retained sequence is limited to the CDR3, 39 bases, with the frame set at the first base. According to the germline V gene, CDR1 reads SGHTA and CDR2 reads FQGTGA. V and J are truncated by 5 bases and 4 bases respectively, leaving an intervening sequence of 11 bases. Graves' hyperthyroidism was defined as stable when no progression to ophthalmopathy occurred over 18 months of follow-up. The hyperthyroidism patients were between 18 and 65 years old and newly diagnosed, with a disease duration of less than 2 months. Exclusion was applied to patients with uncontrolled infections, other autoimmune diseases, pregnancy or lactation. Clinical symptoms, serum thyroxine and TRAb, thyroid ultrasound, and orbital computed tomography formed the basis for the diagnoses. PBMCs were isolated from about 9.2 ml of fresh peripheral blood by Ficoll-Paque density gradient centrifugation. Total RNA was extracted with Trizol reagent, and quality was checked on an Agilent 2100 Bioanalyzer.

The sequence is built from TRBV7-3 and TRBJ1-1; the D gene cannot be resolved reliably. The sequenced sample consisted of blood. This sequence originates from a woman aged 25-40 years with Graves' hyperthyroidism. The CDR3 amino acid sequence is: CASSQRRGTEAFF. Here is the DNA: TGTGCCAGCAGCCAAAGACGGGGCACTGAAGCTTTCTTT.